This is a list of T cell receptor beta chains from one sample in a study of response to subunit inactivated influenza vaccine. TCRdb re-derived calls from the RT-PCR reads in MiXCR, one entry per CDR3 protein. In the table there are 250,000 to 350,000 distinct CDR3 sequences, 22% of which are singletons. The specimen was PBMCs from blood, collected approximately 22 months after vaccination. The receptors here all came from a man aged 50 to 75 who received an inactivated influenza vaccine. CDR3s include the opening cysteine and the closing phenylalanine or tryptophan. Each record gives: clone size, V gene, D gene, J gene, CDR3 DNA, CDR3 protein. A D gene is named only where the DNA matches it firmly. The size entry is marked missing in some rows and otherwise reads once, few, many or a size class.

clone_size: .
v_call: TRBV5-1
d_call: .
j_call: TRBJ1-1
cdr3_nt: TGCGCCAGCAGCCGGCGGCAGGGTGCGGCTGAAGCTTTCTTT
cdr3_aa: CASSRRQGAAEAFF

clone_size: few
v_call: TRBV5-1
d_call: TRBD1
j_call: TRBJ2-1
cdr3_nt: TGCGCCAGCAGCTTGGTCCCCGGACAGGTCGTCTCCTACAATGAGCAGTTCTTC
cdr3_aa: CASSLVPGQVVSYNEQFF

clone_size: many
v_call: TRBV5-1
d_call: TRBD1
j_call: TRBJ1-1
cdr3_nt: TGCGCCAGCAGCATGACAGGGCTACTCATGAACACTGAAGCTTTCTTT
cdr3_aa: CASSMTGLLMNTEAFF

clone_size: .
v_call: TRBV6-1
d_call: .
j_call: TRBJ1-5
cdr3_nt: TGTGCCAGCAAAGTTAATAGCAATCAGCCCCAGCATTTT
cdr3_aa: CASKVNSNQPQHF

clone_size: .
v_call: TRBV6-2/TRBV6-3
d_call: .
j_call: TRBJ2-1
cdr3_nt: TGTGCCAGCAGTTACCGCGACCATCTCAACAATGAGCAGTTCTTC
cdr3_aa: CASSYRDHLNNEQFF

clone_size: .
v_call: TRBV12-3/TRBV12-4
d_call: .
j_call: TRBJ1-6
cdr3_nt: TGTGCCAGCAGTTTAGCACATGGCGGTTCACCCCTCCAATTT
cdr3_aa: CASSLAHGGSPLQF

clone_size: many
v_call: TRBV5-6
d_call: .
j_call: TRBJ1-4
cdr3_nt: TGTGCCAGCAGCTTCACGACAGGAGCAACTAATGAAAAACTGTTTTTT
cdr3_aa: CASSFTTGATNEKLFF

clone_size: once
v_call: TRBV20-1
d_call: TRBD2
j_call: TRBJ2-1
cdr3_nt: TGCAGTGCTAGAGCCCTCCACCCTAGCGGGGGGATCTACAATGAGCAGTTCTTC
cdr3_aa: CSARALHPSGGIYNEQFF

clone_size: few
v_call: TRBV7-2
d_call: TRBD1
j_call: TRBJ2-7
cdr3_nt: TGTGCCAGCAGAAGAGGTGGGACAGCTTCCTACGAGCAGTACTTC
cdr3_aa: CASRRGGTASYEQYF

clone_size: many
v_call: TRBV7-9
d_call: TRBD1
j_call: TRBJ1-6
cdr3_nt: TGTGCCAGCAGCTTAGGGGACAGGGATAATTCACCCCTCCACTTT
cdr3_aa: CASSLGDRDNSPLHF

clone_size: few
v_call: TRBV7-6
d_call: TRBD2
j_call: TRBJ2-3
cdr3_nt: TGTGCCAGCAGCTTAGCCCTTACTAGCGGGGGTAATACGCAGTATTTT
cdr3_aa: CASSLALTSGGNTQYF

clone_size: few
v_call: TRBV11-2
d_call: TRBD1
j_call: TRBJ1-6
cdr3_nt: TGTGCCAGCAGCCCCGAGAGGACAGGGGCCAGCTCCTATAATTCACCCCTCCACTTT
cdr3_aa: CASSPERTGASSYNSPLHF

clone_size: .
v_call: TRBV7-9
d_call: .
j_call: TRBJ1-2
cdr3_nt: TGTGCCAGCAGCTTAAACATGAACTATGGCTACACCTTC
cdr3_aa: CASSLNMNYGYTF

clone_size: few
v_call: TRBV28
d_call: .
j_call: TRBJ1-1
cdr3_nt: TGTGCCAGCAGTATAGGGGACTTCACCTTTTTAGAGGGGCCCCTGAACACTGAAGCTTTCTTT
cdr3_aa: CASSIGDFTFLEGPLNTEAFF

clone_size: .
v_call: TRBV4-3
d_call: .
j_call: TRBJ1-2
cdr3_nt: TGCGCCAGCAGCCAAGATCTCGGGGGCGACTATGGCTACACCTTC
cdr3_aa: CASSQDLGGDYGYTF

clone_size: few
v_call: TRBV28
d_call: .
j_call: TRBJ1-1
cdr3_nt: TGTGCCAGCACGTTAGCTGGACGGTTGAACACTGAAGCTTTCTTT
cdr3_aa: CASTLAGRLNTEAFF

clone_size: .
v_call: TRBV5-4
d_call: .
j_call: TRBJ2-7
cdr3_nt: TGTGCCAGCAGCTCCTCAGCAGGGGACGAGCAGTACTTC
cdr3_aa: CASSSSAGDEQYF

clone_size: .
v_call: TRBV9
d_call: .
j_call: TRBJ2-5
cdr3_nt: TGTGCCAGCAGCGTAGGGGGTCAAGAGACCCAGTACTTC
cdr3_aa: CASSVGGQETQYF

clone_size: .
v_call: TRBV27
d_call: TRBD1
j_call: TRBJ1-6
cdr3_nt: TGTGCCAGCGGTTGGATCCCAGGGGGTAATTCACCCCTCCACTTT
cdr3_aa: CASGWIPGGNSPLHF

clone_size: many
v_call: TRBV29-1
d_call: TRBD1
j_call: TRBJ1-3
cdr3_nt: TGCAGCGTAACAGGGGTTGGAAACACCATATATTTT
cdr3_aa: CSVTGVGNTIYF

clone_size: few
v_call: TRBV5-1
d_call: TRBD1
j_call: TRBJ1-6
cdr3_nt: TGCGCCAGCAGCCCCGGGACAGGGTTTGATTCACCCCTCCACTTT
cdr3_aa: CASSPGTGFDSPLHF

clone_size: .
v_call: TRBV5-1
d_call: TRBD1
j_call: TRBJ1-1
cdr3_nt: TGCGCCAGCAACAAGCTTATGACAGGGAAGAACACTGAAGCTTTCTTT
cdr3_aa: CASNKLMTGKNTEAFF

clone_size: .
v_call: TRBV20-1
d_call: .
j_call: TRBJ2-4
cdr3_nt: TGCAGTACACTGGGCCTAGCCAAAAACATTCAGTACTTC
cdr3_aa: CSTLGLAKNIQYF

clone_size: .
v_call: TRBV20-1
d_call: .
j_call: TRBJ1-5
cdr3_nt: TGCAGTGCTAGAGAGGGTACGCTCAACCAGCCCCAGCATTTT
cdr3_aa: CSAREGTLNQPQHF

clone_size: many
v_call: TRBV27
d_call: .
j_call: TRBJ1-5
cdr3_nt: TGTGCCAGCAGTACGGTTGGGACCGCTAGCAATCAGCCCCAGCATTTT
cdr3_aa: CASSTVGTASNQPQHF

clone_size: .
v_call: TRBV20-1
d_call: .
j_call: TRBJ1-4
cdr3_nt: TGCAGGATCGAAGAGGGTATGGGTGAAAAACTGTTTTTT
cdr3_aa: CRIEEGMGEKLFF

clone_size: .
v_call: TRBV27
d_call: TRBD2
j_call: TRBJ2-2
cdr3_nt: TGTGCCAGCAGTTTCAGCGGGGGGGCCGCCGGGGAGCTGTTTTTT
cdr3_aa: CASSFSGGAAGELFF